The 21 T cell receptor beta chains below all came from one sample that was sequenced in a study of cytomegalovirus exposure and HLA in healthy donors. The repertoire was sequenced with immunoSEQ multiplex PCR; TCRdb's copy has only in-frame clones and lacks some. The sample includes some 54,000 clones, around 90% of them seen just once. The sequenced material came from PBMCs. These receptors originate from a man in his late teens or twenties in good health and CMV-seronegative.

The chain carries TRBV7-2 and TRBJ2-1; TRBD2 aligns across 9 bases. Germline CDR1 reads SGHTA; CDR2 reads FQGNSA. After removal of 4 bases from V and 9 bases from J, the junction contained 10 bases not matched to a gene. There are 15 residues in the CDR3. The CDR3 reads CASSSTGTSSGEQFF. For the CDR3, the DNA is TGTGCCAGCAGCTCTACCGGGACTAGCTCTGGTGAGCAGTTCTTC.

This clone occurred once. V and J are TRBV5-4 and TRBJ1-2; tentatively, D is TRBD1 (5 bases). Deletions cut 4 bases from V and 4 bases from J, with 20 bases between. The germline CDR1 and CDR2 sequences are SGHNT and YYREEE (reference sequence). The CDR3 extends over 16 amino acids. CDR3 DNA: TGTGCCAGCAGCCCGGAGGGTGGGGGGGAAATCTATGGCTACACCTTC. Translating gives CASSPEGGGEIYGYTF.

This chain joins TRBV27 and TRBJ2-1; the D gene is possibly TRBD1 (5 bases). CDR3 size: 12 residues. CDR1 and CDR2 (germline): MNHEY, SMNVEV (reference sequence). V was shortened by 6 bases and J by 4 bases, with 7 bases between the two germline ends. The CDR3 nucleotides are TGTGCCAGCAGAGCAGGGTACAATGAGCAGTTCTTC. Its protein product is CASRAGYNEQFF.

The J gene is TRBJ2-1, the V gene TRBV4-1; 7 nucleotides match TRBD1. There are 16 residues in the CDR3. V shed 2 bases and J 1 base; nucleotides not matched to a gene: 5. Germline assignment: CDR1 MGHRA and CDR2 YSYEKL. CDR3 amino acids: CASSQLRGQSYNEQFF. DNA of the CDR3: TGCGCCAGCAGCCAACTGAGGGGACAGTCCTACAATGAGCAGTTCTTC.

The rearrangement links TRBV15 to TRBJ1-5, with 7 nucleotides matching TRBD1. J was trimmed by 6 bases and V by 1 base; bases with no gene match: 9. This CDR3 has 16 residues. The germline gives CDR1 LNHNV, CDR2 YYDKDF (reference sequence). For the CDR3, the DNA is TGTGCCACCAGCAGAGGGGACAGAGGTCCAGGTCAGCCCCAGCATTTT. Its protein is CATSRGDRGPGQPQHF.

Only one count was recorded for this clone. V is TRBV5-1 and J is TRBJ2-7; D perhaps matches TRBD2 (6 bases). The CDR3 has 16 residues. The V end was cut by 2 bases, the J end by 1 base, with 16 bases between. The germline CDR1 and CDR2 sequences are SGHRS and YFSETQ. CDR3 protein: CASSFGPLSGSYEQYF. The CDR3 DNA sequence: TGCGCCAGCAGCTTCGGACCTCTTAGCGGATCCTACGAGCAGTACTTC.

V usage is TRBV7-3 and J usage is TRBJ1-2; 10 bases are shared with TRBD1. Germline CDR1 and CDR2: SGHTA and FQGTGA. The CDR3 is 16 residues long. The V gene end was trimmed by 0 bases and the J gene end by 4 bases; junction bases not matched to a gene: 5. In DNA, the CDR3 is TGTGCCAGCAGCTTAACGGGACAGGGGAGTTCCTATGGCTACACCTTC. Amino acid sequence: CASSLTGQGSSYGYTF.

The V gene is TRBV18, the J gene TRBJ2-1, with 8 bases that match TRBD1. In germline, CDR1 is KGHSH, CDR2 LQKENI. V gave up 3 bases and J gave up 4 bases; unmatched junction bases: 8. The CDR3 totals 16 residues. CDR3 amino acids: CASSPQGAITYNEQFF. CDR3 DNA: TGTGCCAGCTCACCCCAGGGGGCGATTACATACAATGAGCAGTTCTTC.

The CDR3 protein is CASSAGGEQYF. The CDR3 nucleotides are TGTGCCAGCAGTGCCGGAGGCGAGCAGTACTTC. This chain joins TRBV6-1 and TRBJ2-7; weak D call: TRBD2 (5 bases). Trimming pared 4 bases from V and 6 bases from J, leaving 7 bases between. Per germline, CDR1 MNHNS and CDR2 SASEGT. The CDR3 consists of 11 residues.

The CDR3 coding sequence is TGTGCCAGCAGCCGACGGGACAGGGGACGGAATATGAACACTGAAGCTTTCTTT. As protein: CASSRRDRGRNMNTEAFF. V usage is TRBV13 and J usage is TRBJ1-1; 10 nucleotides line up with TRBD1. The CDR3 is 18 amino acids. V shed 5 bases, J shed 0 bases, and the junction held 12 bases outside the gene matches. Germline-derived CDR1 and CDR2 are PRHDT and FYEKMQ (reference sequence).

The gene calls are TRBV28 and TRBJ2-3, with 9 bases matching TRBD1. Germline CDR1 is MDHEN and CDR2 is SYDVKM. There are 16 residues in the CDR3. The J segment lost 6 bases and the V segment lost 4 bases, leaving 11 bases of the junction unmatched. The CDR3 nucleotides read TGTGCCAGCAGTTCACCACCGGGACAGGGCTCTGATACGCAGTATTTT. This encodes CASSSPPGQGSDTQYF.

Remarks on this clone: The same CDR3 arises from other DNA sequences in this sample as well. The V gene is TRBV6-5, the J gene TRBJ1-1; D is perhaps TRBD1 (6 bases). This CDR3 has 14 amino acids. Germline V gene sequence: CDR1 MNHEY, CDR2 SVGAGI. Trimming removed 6 bases at V and 4 bases at J, with 15 bases between. The chain's CDR3 is CASRLGGGPTEAFF. The CDR3 nucleotides are TGTGCCAGCAGGCTAGGGGGGGGACCCACTGAAGCTTTCTTT.

This chain joins TRBV5-1 and TRBJ2-2; 9 bases map to TRBD2. This CDR3 comprises 15 residues. With V trimmed by 5 bases and J by 1 base, 3 bases remained unmatched. Germline V gives CDR1 SGHRS, CDR2 YFSETQ. CDR3: CASSRTSVNTGELFF. The CDR3 region has the DNA TGCGCCAGCAGTCGGACTAGCGTGAACACCGGGGAGCTGTTTTTT.

The rearrangement links TRBV5-4 to TRBJ1-4, with 7 bases fitting TRBD1. V lost 2 bases, J lost 5 bases, and 15 bases stayed unmatched. There are 18 residues in the CDR3. Germline values: CDR1 SGHNT, CDR2 YYREEE (reference sequence). The CDR3 DNA sequence: TGTGCCAGCAGCTTCCGGGACAGTCCCATTCGGGGGAATGAAAAACTGTTTTTT. Translation: CASSFRDSPIRGNEKLFF.

V gene TRBV5-4 combines with J gene TRBJ1-2; TRBD1 is a possible D gene (6 bases). V was shortened by 3 bases and J by 4 bases, with 16 bases between the two germline ends. This CDR3 is 15 amino acids long. Germline V gives CDR1 SGHNT, CDR2 YYREEE (reference sequence). The CDR3 DNA follows: TGTGCCAGCAGCTCCCGACAGGCAACCGTCTATGGCTACACCTTC. This gives the protein CASSSRQATVYGYTF.

The rearrangement joins TRBV6-5 to TRBJ2-1; D unresolved. The CDR3 is 13 amino acids. V dropped 3 bases and J dropped 5 bases, with 8 bases sitting between them. CDR1 is MNHEY and CDR2 is SVGAGI in the germline V gene. CDR3: CASSYGPHNEQFF. CDR3 sequence (DNA): TGTGCCAGCAGTTATGGGCCGCACAATGAGCAGTTCTTC.

This rearrangement joins TRBV19 to TRBJ2-3, with TRBD2 identical over 8 bases. This CDR3 comprises 14 residues. Trimming at V came to 5 bases and at J to 0 bases, leaving 1 base not matched to a gene. The germline CDR1 and CDR2 sequences are LNHDA and SQIVND (reference sequence). CDR3 in DNA: TGTGCCAGTAGTCAGCGGGAGAGCACAGATACGCAGTATTTT. Translated: CASSQRESTDTQYF.

The J gene is TRBJ2-1, the V gene TRBV7-9, with D possibly matching TRBD1 (6 bases). The germline CDR1 and CDR2 sequences are SEHNR and FQNEAQ (reference sequence). The V and J ends lost 3 bases and 8 bases respectively, with 17 bases between them. This CDR3 region has 15 residues. The CDR3 DNA is TGTGCCAGCAGCTTTGGCAGGGGAAGCGGCGATGAGCAGTTCTTC. Protein sequence: CASSFGRGSGDEQFF. Full variable domain (remainder filled in from reference TRBV7-9 and TRBJ2-1): DTGVSQNPRHKITKRGQNVTFRCDPISEHNRLYWYRQTLGQGPEFLTYFQNEAQLEKSRLLSDRFSAERPKGSFSTLEIQRTEQGDSAMYLCASSFGRGSGDEQFFGPGTRLTVL.

J is TRBJ2-7 and V is TRBV6-1; 9 bases map to TRBD2. The germline V gene has CDR1 MNHNS and CDR2 SASEGT. J lost 3 bases, V lost 9 bases, and 9 bases had no gene match. The CDR3 extends over 14 amino acids. CDR3 protein: CASIKGSGSYEQYF. The CDR3 DNA sequence: TGTGCCAGTATAAAGGGTAGCGGGAGCTACGAGCAGTACTTC.

This chain joins TRBV15 and TRBJ2-5; TRBD1 might be the D (5 bases). The germline gives CDR1 LNHNV, CDR2 YYDKDF (reference sequence). The CDR3 consists of 13 residues. Trimming removed 8 bases from V and 1 base from J, with 11 bases in between. The CDR3 region has the DNA TGTGCCACCGGGGCACGGTTCCAAGAGACCCAGTACTTC. Protein product: CATGARFQETQYF.

This chain uses TRBV27 with TRBJ2-7; 8 bases fit TRBD2. The CDR3 runs 14 residues. J was trimmed by 5 bases and V by 9 bases; bases with no gene match: 12. CDR1 MNHEY and CDR2 SMNVEV come from the germline V gene (reference sequence). The CDR3 region has the DNA TGTGCCAGTTCGCACGGGAGGGAGTCCGACGAGCAGTACTTC. As protein: CASSHGRESDEQYF.